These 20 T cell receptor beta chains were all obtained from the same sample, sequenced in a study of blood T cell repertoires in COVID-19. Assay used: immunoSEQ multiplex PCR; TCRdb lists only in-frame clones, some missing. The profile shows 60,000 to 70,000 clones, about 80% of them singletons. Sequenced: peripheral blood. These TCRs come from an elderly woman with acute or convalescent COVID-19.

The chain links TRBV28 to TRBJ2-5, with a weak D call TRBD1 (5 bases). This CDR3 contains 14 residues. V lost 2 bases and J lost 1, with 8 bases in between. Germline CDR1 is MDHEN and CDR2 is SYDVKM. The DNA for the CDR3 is TGTGCCAGCAGTTTAAGGGGCTTCCAAGAGACCCAGTACTTC. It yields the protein CASSLRGFQETQYF. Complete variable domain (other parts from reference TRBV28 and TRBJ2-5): DVKVTQSSRYLVKRTGEKVFLECVQDMDHENMFWYRQDPGLGLRLIYFSYDVKMKEKGDIPEGYSVSREKKERFSLILESASTNQTSMYLCASSLRGFQETQYFGPGTRLLVL.

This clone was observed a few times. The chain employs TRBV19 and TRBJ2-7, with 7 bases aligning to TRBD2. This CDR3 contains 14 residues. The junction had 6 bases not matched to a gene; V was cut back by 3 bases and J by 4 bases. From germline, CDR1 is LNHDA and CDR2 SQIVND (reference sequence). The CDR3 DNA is TGTGCCAGTAGTATGGCGGGGAGGGATTACGAGCAGTACTTC. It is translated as CASSMAGRDYEQYF. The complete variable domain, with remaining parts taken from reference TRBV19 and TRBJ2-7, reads DGGITQSPKYLFRKEGQNVTLSCEQNLNHDAMYWYRQDPGQGLRLIYYSQIVNDFQKGDIAEGYSVSREKKESFPLTVTSAQKNPTAFYLCASSMAGRDYEQYFGPGTRLTVT.

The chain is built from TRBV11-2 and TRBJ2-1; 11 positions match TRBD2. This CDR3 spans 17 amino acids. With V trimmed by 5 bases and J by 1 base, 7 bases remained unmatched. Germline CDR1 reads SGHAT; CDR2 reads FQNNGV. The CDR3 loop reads CASSPLAGGPSYNEQFF. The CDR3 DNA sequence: TGTGCCAGCAGCCCTTTAGCGGGAGGGCCGTCCTACAATGAGCAGTTCTTC.

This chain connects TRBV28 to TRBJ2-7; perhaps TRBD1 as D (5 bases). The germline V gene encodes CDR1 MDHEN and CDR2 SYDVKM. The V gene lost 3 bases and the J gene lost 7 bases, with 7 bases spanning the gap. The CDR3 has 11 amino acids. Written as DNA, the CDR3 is TGTGCCAGCAGTTTCCCAGGGGAGCAGTACTTC. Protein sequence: CASSFPGEQYF.

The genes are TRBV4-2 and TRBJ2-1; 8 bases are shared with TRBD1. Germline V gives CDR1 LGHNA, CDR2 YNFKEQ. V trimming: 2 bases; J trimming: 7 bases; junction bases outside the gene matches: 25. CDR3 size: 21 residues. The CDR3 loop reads CASSQFPGTGSLNGRGNEQFF. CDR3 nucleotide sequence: TGTGCCAGCAGCCAATTTCCCGGGACAGGTTCTCTGAACGGGAGAGGGAATGAGCAGTTCTTC.

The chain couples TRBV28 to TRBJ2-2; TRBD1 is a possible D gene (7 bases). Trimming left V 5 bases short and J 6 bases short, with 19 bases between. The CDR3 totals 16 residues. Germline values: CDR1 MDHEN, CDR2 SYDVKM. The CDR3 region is CASSPIGGGIAGELFF. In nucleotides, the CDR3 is TGTGCCAGCAGTCCCATAGGAGGGGGCATCGCCGGGGAGCTGTTTTTT.

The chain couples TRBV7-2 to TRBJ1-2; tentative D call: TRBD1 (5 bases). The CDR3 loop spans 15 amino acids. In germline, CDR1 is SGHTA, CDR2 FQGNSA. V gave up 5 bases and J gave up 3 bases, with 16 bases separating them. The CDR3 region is CASSPSPGRDYGYTF. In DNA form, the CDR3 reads TGTGCCAGCAGCCCCAGCCCAGGGAGGGACTATGGCTACACCTTC.

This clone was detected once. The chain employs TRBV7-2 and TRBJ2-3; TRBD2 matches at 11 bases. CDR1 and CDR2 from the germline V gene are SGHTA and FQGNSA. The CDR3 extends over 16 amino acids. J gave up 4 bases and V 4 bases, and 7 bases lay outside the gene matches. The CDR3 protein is CASSYLAGGGADTQYF. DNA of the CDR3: TGTGCCAGCAGCTACCTAGCGGGAGGAGGCGCAGATACGCAGTATTTT. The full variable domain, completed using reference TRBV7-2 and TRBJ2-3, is GAGVSQSPSNKVTEKGKDVELRCDPISGHTALYWYRQSLGQGLEFLIYFQGNSAPDKSGLPSDRFSAERTGGSVSTLTIQRTQQEDSAVYLCASSYLAGGGADTQYFGPGTRLTVL.

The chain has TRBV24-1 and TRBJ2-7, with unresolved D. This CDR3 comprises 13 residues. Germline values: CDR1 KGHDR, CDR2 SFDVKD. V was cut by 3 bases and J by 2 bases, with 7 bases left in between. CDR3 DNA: TGTGCCACCAGTGATGGGCCCACCTACGAGCAGTACTTC. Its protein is CATSDGPTYEQYF.

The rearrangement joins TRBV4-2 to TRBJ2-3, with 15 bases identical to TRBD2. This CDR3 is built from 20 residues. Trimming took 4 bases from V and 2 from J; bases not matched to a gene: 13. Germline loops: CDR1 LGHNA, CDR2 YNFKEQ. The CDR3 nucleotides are TGTGCCAGCAGCCGGTCTGTGGGACTAGCGGGAGGTGGCCCCACAGATACGCAGTATTTT. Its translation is CASSRSVGLAGGGPTDTQYF.

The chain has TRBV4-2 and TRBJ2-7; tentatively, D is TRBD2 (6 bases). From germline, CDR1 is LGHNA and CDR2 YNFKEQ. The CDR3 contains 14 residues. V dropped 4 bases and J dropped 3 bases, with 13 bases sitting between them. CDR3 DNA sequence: TGTGCCAGCAGCCTCGGGGGTGCCTACTACGAGCAGTACTTC. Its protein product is CASSLGGAYYEQYF.

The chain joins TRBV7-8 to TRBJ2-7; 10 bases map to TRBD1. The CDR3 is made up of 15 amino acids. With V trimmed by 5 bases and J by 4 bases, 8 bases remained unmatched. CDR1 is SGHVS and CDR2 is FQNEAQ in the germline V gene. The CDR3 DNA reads TGTGCCAGCAGCCAATCGACAGGGGGCTGGTACGAGCAGTACTTC. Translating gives CASSQSTGGWYEQYF.

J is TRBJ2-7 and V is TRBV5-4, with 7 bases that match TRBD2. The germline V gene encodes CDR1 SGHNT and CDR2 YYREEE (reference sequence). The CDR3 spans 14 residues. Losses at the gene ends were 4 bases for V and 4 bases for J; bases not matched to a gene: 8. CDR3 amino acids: CASSRGTISYEQYF. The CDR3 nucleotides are TGTGCCAGCAGCCGCGGGACTATATCTTACGAGCAGTACTTC. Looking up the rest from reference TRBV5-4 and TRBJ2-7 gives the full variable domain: ETGVTQSPTHLIKTRGQQVTLRCSSQSGHNTVSWYQQALGQGPQFIFQYYREEENGRGNFPPRFSGLQFPNYSSELNVNALELDDSALYLCASSRGTISYEQYFGPGTRLTVT.

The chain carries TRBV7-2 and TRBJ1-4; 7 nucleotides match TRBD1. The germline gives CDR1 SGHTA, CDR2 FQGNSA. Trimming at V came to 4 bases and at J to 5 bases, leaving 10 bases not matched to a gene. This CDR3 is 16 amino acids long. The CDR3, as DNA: TGTGCCAGCAGCTCACGCCCGGGACAGCTGAATGAAAAACTGTTTTTT. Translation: CASSSRPGQLNEKLFF. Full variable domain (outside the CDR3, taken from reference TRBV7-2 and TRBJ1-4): GAGVSQSPSNKVTEKGKDVELRCDPISGHTALYWYRQSLGQGLEFLIYFQGNSAPDKSGLPSDRFSAERTGGSVSTLTIQRTQQEDSAVYLCASSSRPGQLNEKLFFGSGTQLSVL.

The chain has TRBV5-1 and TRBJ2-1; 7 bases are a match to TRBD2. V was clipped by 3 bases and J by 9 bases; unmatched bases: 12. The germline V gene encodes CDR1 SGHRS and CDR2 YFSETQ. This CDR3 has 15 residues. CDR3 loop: CASSWRDAGASEQFF. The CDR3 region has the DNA TGCGCCAGCAGCTGGCGGGATGCGGGAGCTAGTGAGCAGTTCTTC.

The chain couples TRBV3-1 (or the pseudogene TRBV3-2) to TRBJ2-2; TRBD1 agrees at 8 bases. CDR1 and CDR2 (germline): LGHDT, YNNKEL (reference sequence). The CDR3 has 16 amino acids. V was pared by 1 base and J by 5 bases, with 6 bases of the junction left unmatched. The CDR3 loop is CASSQAQGAWTGELFF. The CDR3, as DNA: TGTGCCAGCAGCCAAGCCCAGGGGGCATGGACCGGGGAGCTGTTTTTT.

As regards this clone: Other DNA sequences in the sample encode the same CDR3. This CDR3 is CASSLAAGNNYGYTF. For the CDR3, the DNA is TGTGCCAGCAGCTTAGCGGCAGGGAATAACTATGGCTACACCTTC. The chain links TRBV7-2 to TRBJ1-2; the D gene is possibly TRBD1 (5 bases). The CDR3 runs 15 residues. The germline V gene encodes CDR1 SGHTA and CDR2 FQGNSA. V was cut by 0 bases and J by 1 base, with 9 bases left in between.

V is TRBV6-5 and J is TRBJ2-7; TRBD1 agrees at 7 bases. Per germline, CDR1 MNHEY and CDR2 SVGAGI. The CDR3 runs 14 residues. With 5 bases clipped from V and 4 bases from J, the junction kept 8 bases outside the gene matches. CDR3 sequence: CASSNPTGKYEQYF. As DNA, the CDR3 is TGTGCCAGCAGTAACCCGACAGGGAAGTACGAGCAGTACTTC.

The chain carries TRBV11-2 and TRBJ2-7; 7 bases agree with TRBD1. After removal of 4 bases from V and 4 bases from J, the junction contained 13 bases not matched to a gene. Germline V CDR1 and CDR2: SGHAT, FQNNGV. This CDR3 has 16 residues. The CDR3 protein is CASSSLRLQGFYEQYF. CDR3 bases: TGTGCCAGCAGCTCTTTACGCTTACAGGGGTTTTACGAGCAGTACTTC.

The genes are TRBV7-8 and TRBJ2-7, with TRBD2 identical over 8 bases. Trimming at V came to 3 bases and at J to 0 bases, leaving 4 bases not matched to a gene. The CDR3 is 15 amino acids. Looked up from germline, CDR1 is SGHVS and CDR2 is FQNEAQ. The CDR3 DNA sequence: TGTGCCAGCAGCTTTACTAGCGGAAGCTCCTACGAGCAGTACTTC. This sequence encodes CASSFTSGSSYEQYF.